This TCR beta chain originates from a study of CD8 T cells in ankylosing spondylitis. Study-level findings and limits: Several highly homologous variants made up a TCR beta motif that seemed to typify ankylosing spondylitis blood. It was reported that disease-linked clones were significantly enriched in matched ankylosing spondylitis synovial fluid.

This clonotype was observed many times. Its antigen is unidentified. With 5 bases clipped from V and 3 bases from J, the junction kept 7 bases outside the gene matches. From germline, CDR1 is DFQATT and CDR2 SNEGSKA (reference sequence). This CDR3 has 14 amino acids. TCRdb used MiXCR to reprocess the 5' RACE reads, holding one entry per CDR3 protein. The data show 85,000 to 100,000 distinct CDR3 sequences, roughly 8.8% seen once. The V call is TRBV20-1, the J call TRBJ1-3; 7 bases fit TRBD1. The TCR originated in a male donor with ankylosing spondylitis or in good health (not recorded which). Sequencing was performed on blood, either unsorted or a sorted T cell fraction (not recorded which). Here the CDR3 reads CSAESGQYGNTIYF. The CDR3 DNA follows: TGCAGTGCTGAATCGGGACAGTATGGAAACACCATATATTTT.